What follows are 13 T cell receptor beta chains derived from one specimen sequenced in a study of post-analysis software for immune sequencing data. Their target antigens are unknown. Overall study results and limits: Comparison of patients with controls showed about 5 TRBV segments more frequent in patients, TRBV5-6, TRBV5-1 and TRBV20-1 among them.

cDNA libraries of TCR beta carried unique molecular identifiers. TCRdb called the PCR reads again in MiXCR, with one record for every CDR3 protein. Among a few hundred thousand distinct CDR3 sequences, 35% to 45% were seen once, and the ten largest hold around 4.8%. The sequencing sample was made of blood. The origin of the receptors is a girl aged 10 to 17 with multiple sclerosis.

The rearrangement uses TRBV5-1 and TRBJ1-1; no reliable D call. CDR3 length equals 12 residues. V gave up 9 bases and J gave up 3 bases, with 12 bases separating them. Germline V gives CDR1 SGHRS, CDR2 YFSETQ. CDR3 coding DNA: TGCGCCACCAAGGGAATGGACACTGAAGCTTTCTTT. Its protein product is CATKGMDTEAFF.

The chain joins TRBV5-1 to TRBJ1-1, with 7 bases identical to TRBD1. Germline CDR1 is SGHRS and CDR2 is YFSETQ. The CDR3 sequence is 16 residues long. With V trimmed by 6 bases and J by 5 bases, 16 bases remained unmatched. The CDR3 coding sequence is TGCGCCAGCAACCCGTGGGGGACAGCAAGATGGACTGAAGCTTTCTTT. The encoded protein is CASNPWGTARWTEAFF.

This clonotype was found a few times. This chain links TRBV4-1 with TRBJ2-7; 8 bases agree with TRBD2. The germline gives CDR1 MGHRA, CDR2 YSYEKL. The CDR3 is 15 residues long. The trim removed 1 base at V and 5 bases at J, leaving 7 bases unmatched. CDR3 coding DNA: TGCGCCAGCAGCCAAGTATCAGCGGGAGTAGACGAGCAGTACTTC. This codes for CASSQVSAGVDEQYF.

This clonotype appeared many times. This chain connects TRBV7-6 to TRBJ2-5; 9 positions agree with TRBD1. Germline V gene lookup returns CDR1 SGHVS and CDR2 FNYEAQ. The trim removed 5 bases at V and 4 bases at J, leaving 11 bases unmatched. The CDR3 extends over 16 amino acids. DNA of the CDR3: TGTGCCAGCAGCCGCGACCCCGGGACAGGGCTAGAGACCCAGTACTTC. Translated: CASSRDPGTGLETQYF.

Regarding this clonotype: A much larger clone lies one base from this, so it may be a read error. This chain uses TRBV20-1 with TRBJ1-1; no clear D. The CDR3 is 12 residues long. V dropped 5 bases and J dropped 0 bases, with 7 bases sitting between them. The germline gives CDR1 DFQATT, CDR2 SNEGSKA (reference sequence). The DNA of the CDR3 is TGCAGTGCTCCACCCGTGAACACTGAAGCTTTCTTT. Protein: CSAPPVNTEAFF.

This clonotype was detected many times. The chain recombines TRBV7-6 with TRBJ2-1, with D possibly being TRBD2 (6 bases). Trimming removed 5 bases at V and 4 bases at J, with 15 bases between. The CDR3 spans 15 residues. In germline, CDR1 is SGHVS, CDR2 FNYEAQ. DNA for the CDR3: TGTGCCAGCAGCAGAGGGACTCTTAAATACAATGAGCAGTTCTTC. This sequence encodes CASSRGTLKYNEQFF.

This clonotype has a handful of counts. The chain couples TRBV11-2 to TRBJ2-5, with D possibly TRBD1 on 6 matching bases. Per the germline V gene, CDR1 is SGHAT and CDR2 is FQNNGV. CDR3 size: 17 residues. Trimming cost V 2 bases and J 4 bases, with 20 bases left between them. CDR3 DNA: TGTGCCAGCAGCTTAACCTCCGGGTCAGGGGAGAGAGAGACCCAGTACTTC. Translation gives CASSLTSGSGERETQYF.

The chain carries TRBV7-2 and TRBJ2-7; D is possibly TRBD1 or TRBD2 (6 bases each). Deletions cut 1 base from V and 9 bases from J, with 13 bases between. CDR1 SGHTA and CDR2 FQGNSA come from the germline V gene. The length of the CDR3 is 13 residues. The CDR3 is CASSLEGGRGQYF. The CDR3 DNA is TGTGCCAGCAGCTTAGAGGGGGGAAGGGGGCAGTACTTC.

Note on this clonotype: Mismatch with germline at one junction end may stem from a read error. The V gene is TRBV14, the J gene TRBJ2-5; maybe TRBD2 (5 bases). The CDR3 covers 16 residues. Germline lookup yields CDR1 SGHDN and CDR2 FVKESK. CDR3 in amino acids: CAGSQERQAIRETQYF. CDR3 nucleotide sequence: TGTGCCGGCAGCCAAGAGCGGCAGGCAATCCGGGAGACCCAGTACTTC. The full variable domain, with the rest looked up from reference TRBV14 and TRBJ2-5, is EAGVTQFPSHSVIEKGQTVTLRCDPISGHDNLYWYRRVMGKEIKFLLHFVKESKQDESGMPNNRFLAERTGGTYSTLKVQPAELEDSGVYFCAGSQERQAIRETQYFGPGTRLLVL.

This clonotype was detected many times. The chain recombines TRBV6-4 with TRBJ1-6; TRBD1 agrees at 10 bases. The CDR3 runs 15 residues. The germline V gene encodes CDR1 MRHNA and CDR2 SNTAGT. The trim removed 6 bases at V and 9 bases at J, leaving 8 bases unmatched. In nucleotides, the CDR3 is TGTGCCAGCAGGAGAGAGACAGGGGGCTTTTCACCCCTCCACTTT. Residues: CASRRETGGFSPLHF.

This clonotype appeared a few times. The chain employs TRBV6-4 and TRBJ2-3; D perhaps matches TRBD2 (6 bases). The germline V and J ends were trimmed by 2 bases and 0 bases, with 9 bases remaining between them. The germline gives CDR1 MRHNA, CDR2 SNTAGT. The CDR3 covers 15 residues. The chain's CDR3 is CASSDNAGSTDTQYF. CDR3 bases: TGTGCCAGCAGTGACAATGCGGGAAGCACAGATACGCAGTATTTT.

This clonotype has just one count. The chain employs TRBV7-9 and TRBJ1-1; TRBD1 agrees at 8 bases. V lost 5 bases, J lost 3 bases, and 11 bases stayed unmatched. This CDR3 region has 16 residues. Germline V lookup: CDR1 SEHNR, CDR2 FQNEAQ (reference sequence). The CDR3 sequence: CASSLANDRGDTEAFF. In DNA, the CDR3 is TGTGCCAGCAGCCTCGCAAACGACAGGGGCGACACTGAAGCTTTCTTT.

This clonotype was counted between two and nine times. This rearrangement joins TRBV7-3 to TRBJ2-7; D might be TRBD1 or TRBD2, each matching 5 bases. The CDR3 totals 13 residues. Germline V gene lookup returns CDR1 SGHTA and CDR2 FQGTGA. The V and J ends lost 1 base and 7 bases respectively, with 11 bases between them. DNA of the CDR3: TGTGCCAGCAGCTTAAGGGACCTCAATGAGCAGTACTTC. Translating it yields CASSLRDLNEQYF.